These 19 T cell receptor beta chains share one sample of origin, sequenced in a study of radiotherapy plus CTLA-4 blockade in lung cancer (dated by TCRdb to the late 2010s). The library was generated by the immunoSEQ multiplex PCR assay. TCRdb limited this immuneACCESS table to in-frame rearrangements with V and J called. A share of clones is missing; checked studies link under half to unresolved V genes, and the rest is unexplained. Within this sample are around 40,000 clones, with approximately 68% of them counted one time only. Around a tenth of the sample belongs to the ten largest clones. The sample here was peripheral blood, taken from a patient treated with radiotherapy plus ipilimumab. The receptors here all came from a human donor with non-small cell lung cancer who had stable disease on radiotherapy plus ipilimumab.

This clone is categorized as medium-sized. The CDR3 DNA reads as TGTGCCAGCAGAACAGTCCGAGGGAAGCCCCAGCATTTT. Protein product: CASRTVRGKPQHF. The V call is TRBV6-6, the J call TRBJ1-5; D not resolved. CDR1 and CDR2 from the germline V gene are MNHNY and SVGAGI (reference sequence). V was trimmed by 6 bases and J by 8 bases, leaving 14 bases between them. CDR3 length: 13 residues.

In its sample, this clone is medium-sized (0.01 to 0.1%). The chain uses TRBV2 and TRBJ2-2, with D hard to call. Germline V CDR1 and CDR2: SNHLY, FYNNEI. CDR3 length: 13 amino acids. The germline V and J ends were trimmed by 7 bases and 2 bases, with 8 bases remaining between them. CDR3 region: CASNAINTGELFF. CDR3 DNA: TGTGCCAGCAACGCGATTAACACCGGGGAGCTGTTTTTT. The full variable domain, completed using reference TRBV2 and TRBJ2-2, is EPEVTQTPSHQVTQMGQEVILRCVPISNHLYFYWYRQILGQKVEFLVSFYNNEISEKSEIFDDQFSVERPDGSNFTLKIRSTKLEDSAMYFCASNAINTGELFFGEGSRLTVL.

The CDR3 DNA reads TGTGCCAGCAGCTGGGGGCAGGGGGCCGGGACCCAGTACTTC. It yields the protein CASSWGQGAGTQYF. The chain employs TRBV7-2 and TRBJ2-5; 8 nucleotides line up with TRBD1. The trim removed 4 bases at V and 7 bases at J, leaving 8 bases unmatched. Looked up from germline, CDR1 is SGHTA and CDR2 is FQGNSA. The CDR3 runs 14 residues.

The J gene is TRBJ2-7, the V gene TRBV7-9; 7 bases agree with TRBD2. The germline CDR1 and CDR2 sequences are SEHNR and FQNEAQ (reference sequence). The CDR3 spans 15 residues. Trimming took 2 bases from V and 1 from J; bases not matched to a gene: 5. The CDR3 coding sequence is TGTGCCAGCAGCTTAAGGGGAGGGATTTCCTACGAGCAGTACTTC. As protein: CASSLRGGISYEQYF.

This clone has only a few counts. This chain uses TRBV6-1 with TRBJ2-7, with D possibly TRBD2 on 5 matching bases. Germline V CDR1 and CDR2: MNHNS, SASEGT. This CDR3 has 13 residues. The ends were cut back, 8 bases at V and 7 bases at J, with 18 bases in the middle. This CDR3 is CASAWTGRGEQYF. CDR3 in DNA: TGTGCCAGCGCCTGGACCGGCCGAGGGGAGCAGTACTTC.

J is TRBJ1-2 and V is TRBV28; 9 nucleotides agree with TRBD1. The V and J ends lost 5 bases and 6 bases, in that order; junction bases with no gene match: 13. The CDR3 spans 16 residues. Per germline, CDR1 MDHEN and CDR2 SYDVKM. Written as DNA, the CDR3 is TGTGCCAGCAGTCGCCAATTGGGACAGGGCTTTCATGGCTACACCTTC. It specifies CASSRQLGQGFHGYTF.

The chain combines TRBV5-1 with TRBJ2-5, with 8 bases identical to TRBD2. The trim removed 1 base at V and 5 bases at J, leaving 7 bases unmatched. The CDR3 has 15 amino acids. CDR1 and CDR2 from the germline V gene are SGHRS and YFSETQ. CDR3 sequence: CASSLRSGGTETQYF. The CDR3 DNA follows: TGCGCCAGCAGCTTGCGAAGCGGGGGCACGGAGACCCAGTACTTC.

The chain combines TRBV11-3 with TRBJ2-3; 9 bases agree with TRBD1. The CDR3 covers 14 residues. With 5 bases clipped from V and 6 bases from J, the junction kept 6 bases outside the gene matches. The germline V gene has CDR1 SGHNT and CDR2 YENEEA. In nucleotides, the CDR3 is TGTGCCAGCAGCCTTGGGACAGGGAGGGATACGCAGTATTTT. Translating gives CASSLGTGRDTQYF. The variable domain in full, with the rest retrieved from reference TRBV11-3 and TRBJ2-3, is EAGVVQSPRYKIIEKKQPVAFWCNPISGHNTLYWYLQNLGQGPELLIRYENEEAVDDSQLPKDRFSAERLKGVDSTLKIQPAELGDSAVYLCASSLGTGRDTQYFGPGTRLTVL.

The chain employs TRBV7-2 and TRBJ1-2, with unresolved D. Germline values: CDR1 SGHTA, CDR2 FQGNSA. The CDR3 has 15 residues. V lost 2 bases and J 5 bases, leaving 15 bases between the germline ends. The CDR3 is CASSLKFGVAYGYTF. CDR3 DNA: TGTGCCAGCAGCTTAAAGTTCGGGGTCGCTTATGGCTACACCTTC.

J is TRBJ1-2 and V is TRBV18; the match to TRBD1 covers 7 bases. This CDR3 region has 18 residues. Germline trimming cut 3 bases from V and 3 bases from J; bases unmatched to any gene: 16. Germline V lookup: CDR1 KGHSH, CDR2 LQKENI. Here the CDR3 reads CASSPTGTTKEIYYGYTF. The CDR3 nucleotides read TGTGCCAGCTCACCGACAGGGACCACGAAGGAGATTTACTATGGCTACACCTTC.

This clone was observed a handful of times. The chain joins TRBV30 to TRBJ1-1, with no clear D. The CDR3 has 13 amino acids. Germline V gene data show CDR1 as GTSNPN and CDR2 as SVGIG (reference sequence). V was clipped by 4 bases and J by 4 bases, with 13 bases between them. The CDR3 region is CAWTVQSGTEAFF. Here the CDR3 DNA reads TGTGCCTGGACTGTACAAAGCGGCACTGAAGCTTTCTTT.

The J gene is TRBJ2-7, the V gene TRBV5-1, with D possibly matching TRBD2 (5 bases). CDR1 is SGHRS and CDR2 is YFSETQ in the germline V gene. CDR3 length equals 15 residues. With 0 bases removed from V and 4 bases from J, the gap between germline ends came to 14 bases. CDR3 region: CASSLVAGGPYEQYF. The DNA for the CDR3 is TGCGCCAGCAGCTTGGTAGCTGGAGGTCCTTACGAGCAGTACTTC.

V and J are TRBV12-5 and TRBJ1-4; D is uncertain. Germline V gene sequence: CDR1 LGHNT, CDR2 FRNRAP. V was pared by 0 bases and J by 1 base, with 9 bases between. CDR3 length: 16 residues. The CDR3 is CASGLVSGGTNEKLFF. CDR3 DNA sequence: TGTGCTAGTGGTTTGGTATCTGGAGGAACTAATGAAAAACTGTTTTTT.

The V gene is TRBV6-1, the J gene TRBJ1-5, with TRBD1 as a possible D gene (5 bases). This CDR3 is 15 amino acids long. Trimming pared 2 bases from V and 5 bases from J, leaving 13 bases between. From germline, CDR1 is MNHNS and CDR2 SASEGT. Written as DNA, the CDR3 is TGTGCCAGCAGTGAATTCGTGACAGCTGATCAGCCCCAGCATTTT. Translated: CASSEFVTADQPQHF.

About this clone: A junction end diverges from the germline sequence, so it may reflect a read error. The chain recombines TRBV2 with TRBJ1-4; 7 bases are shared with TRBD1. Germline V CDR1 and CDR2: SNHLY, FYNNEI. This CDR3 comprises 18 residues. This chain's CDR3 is CASREALTPGQRNEKLFF. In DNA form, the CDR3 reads TGTGCCAGCAGGGAAGCACTAACCCCGGGACAGCGTAATGAAAAACTGTTTTTT.

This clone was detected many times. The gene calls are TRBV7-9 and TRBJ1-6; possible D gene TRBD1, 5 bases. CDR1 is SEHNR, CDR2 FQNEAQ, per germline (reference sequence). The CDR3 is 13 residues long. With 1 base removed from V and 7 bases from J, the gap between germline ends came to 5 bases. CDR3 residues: CASSLEGNSPLHF. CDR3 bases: TGTGCCAGCAGCTTAGAGGGGAATTCACCCCTCCACTTT.

The CDR3 loop is CASRGQGGPGELFF. For the CDR3, the DNA is TGTGCCAGCAGAGGACAGGGCGGTCCCGGGGAGCTGTTTTTT. V and J are TRBV6-6 and TRBJ2-2; 8 bases line up with TRBD1. Per germline, CDR1 MNHNY and CDR2 SVGAGI (reference sequence). This CDR3 is 14 amino acids long. Trimming removed 6 bases from V and 6 bases from J; junction bases left unmatched: 6.

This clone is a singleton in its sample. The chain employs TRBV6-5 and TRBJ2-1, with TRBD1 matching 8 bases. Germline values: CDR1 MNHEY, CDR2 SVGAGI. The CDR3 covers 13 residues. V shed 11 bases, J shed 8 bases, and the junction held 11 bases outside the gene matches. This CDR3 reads CAVGQASGYEQFF. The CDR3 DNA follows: TGTGCCGTGGGACAGGCCTCCGGGTATGAGCAGTTCTTC.

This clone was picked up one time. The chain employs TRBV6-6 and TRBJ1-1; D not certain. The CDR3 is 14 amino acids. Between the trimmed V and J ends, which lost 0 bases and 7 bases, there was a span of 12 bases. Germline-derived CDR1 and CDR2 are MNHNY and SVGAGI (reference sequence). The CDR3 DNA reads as TGTGCCAGCAGTTACTCCCTTTCGTCTTTTGAAGCTTTCTTT. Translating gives CASSYSLSSFEAFF.